One and the same sample provided the 20 T cell receptor beta chains below, sequenced in a study of identical twins. Using its own MiXCR run on the 5' RACE reads, TCRdb lists one record per CDR3 protein. The sample holds 400,000 to 550,000 distinct CDR3 sequences, around an eighth seen once. This same sample was also part of a study on yellow fever vaccine responses in identical twins.

What was sequenced was CD4+ T cells sorted from blood. The receptors shown here come from a woman in her late teens or twenties in good health.

This clonotype was recorded at least ten times. V is TRBV5-5 and J is TRBJ2-5; 9 bases align to TRBD1. CDR1 and CDR2 (germline): SGHKS, YYEKEE (reference sequence). V was pared by 5 bases and J by 2 bases, with 10 bases of the junction left unmatched. The CDR3 has 16 amino acids. CDR3 region: CASRPDRGPPQETQYF. The CDR3 bases are TGTGCCAGCAGGCCGGACAGGGGACCCCCTCAAGAGACCCAGTACTTC.

The chain carries TRBV18 and TRBJ2-1; the match to TRBD2 covers 14 bases. The CDR3 is 17 residues long. Germline V gene sequence: CDR1 KGHSH, CDR2 LQKENI. The J segment lost 8 bases and the V segment lost 0 bases, leaving 6 bases of the junction unmatched. The CDR3 DNA sequence: TGTGCCAGCTCACCACCGCGACTAGCGGGGGGGCCCGATGAGCAGTTCTTC. It is translated as CASSPPRLAGGPDEQFF.

J is TRBJ1-1 and V is TRBV12-3 or TRBV12-4; the match to TRBD1 covers 7 bases. The trim removed 3 bases at V and 8 bases at J, leaving 3 bases unmatched. This CDR3 has 12 amino acids. Here the CDR3 reads CASSFGQVEAFF. The CDR3, as DNA: TGTGCCAGCAGTTTCGGACAGGTGGAAGCTTTCTTT.

This clonotype was found a few times. The chain couples TRBV5-1 to TRBJ2-7; D uncertain. This CDR3 has 12 residues. From germline, CDR1 is SGHRS and CDR2 YFSETQ. The V end lost 5 bases, the J end lost 3 bases, and 9 bases lay between the germline ends. The CDR3 bases are TGCGCCAGCAGACAAAACTACTACGAGCAGTACTTC. Translating gives CASRQNYYEQYF.

V gene TRBV2 combines with J gene TRBJ2-5; unclear D gene. The V end was cut by 4 bases, the J end by 14 bases, with 17 bases between. The CDR3 contains 12 residues. Per the germline V gene, CDR1 is SNHLY and CDR2 is FYNNEI. The CDR3 bases are TGTGCCAGCAGTGTATCCAAGACTGAGAGCTACTTC. Amino acid sequence: CASSVSKTESYF.

The chain has TRBV20-1 and TRBJ2-7, with TRBD1 matching 9 bases. The germline CDR1 and CDR2 sequences are DFQATT and SNEGSKA (reference sequence). Trimming cost V 4 bases and J 0 bases; bases outside gene matches: 7. CDR3 length equals 15 residues. The CDR3 DNA sequence: TGCAGTGCTATACAACGGGACAGGGTCTCCTACGAGCAGTACTTC. Amino acids: CSAIQRDRVSYEQYF.

This clonotype has a handful of counts. The chain is built from TRBV30 and TRBJ2-3; 12 bases map to TRBD2. The V segment lost 3 bases and the J segment 4 bases; nucleotides outside the gene matches: 5. This CDR3 comprises 15 residues. Germline lookup yields CDR1 GTSNPN and CDR2 SVGIG (reference sequence). The CDR3 sequence: CAWSAGLAGPDTQYF. The CDR3 DNA follows: TGTGCCTGGAGCGCCGGACTAGCGGGGCCAGATACGCAGTATTTT. Full variable domain (missing parts from reference TRBV30 and TRBJ2-3): SQTIHQWPATLVQPVGSPLSLECTVEGTSNPNLYWYRQAAGRGLQLLFYSVGIGQISSEVPQNLSASRPQDRQFILSSKKLLLSDSGFYLCAWSAGLAGPDTQYFGPGTRLTVL.

This clonotype was detected a few times. The gene calls are TRBV28 and TRBJ1-2; D ambiguous. V was trimmed by 6 bases and J by 0 bases, leaving 14 bases between them. Germline V gene sequence: CDR1 MDHEN, CDR2 SYDVKM. The CDR3 totals 15 residues. CDR3 sequence reads: CASSPVRAANYGYTF. In DNA, the CDR3 is TGTGCCAGCAGCCCCGTCCGGGCCGCTAACTATGGCTACACCTTC.

This clonotype turned up a few times. The chain carries TRBV5-1 and TRBJ1-5; TRBD1 matches 8 bases. CDR1 is SGHRS and CDR2 is YFSETQ in the germline V gene. Unmatched junction bases numbered 6, after V lost 4 bases and J lost 6 bases. The CDR3 extends over 14 amino acids. The CDR3 nucleotides are TGCGCCAGCAGCACCGGACAGGGTGGTCAGCCCCAGCATTTT. It specifies CASSTGQGGQPQHF.

The CDR3 here is CSALGGTTEAFF. The CDR3, as DNA: TGCAGCGCCCTCGGGGGGACCACTGAAGCTTTCTTT. The genes are TRBV29-1 and TRBJ1-1; D possibly corresponds to TRBD1 (5 bases). CDR1 is SQVTM and CDR2 is ANQGSEA in the germline V gene. V was clipped by 7 bases and J by 4 bases, with 13 bases between them. CDR3 length: 12 residues.

This chain connects TRBV10-3 to TRBJ2-7; TRBD2 matches 10 bases. The CDR3 consists of 16 residues. The V gene end was trimmed by 8 bases and the J gene end by 3 bases; junction bases not matched to a gene: 13. Germline V gives CDR1 ENHRY, CDR2 SYGVKD. The CDR3 region is CAIRASGSPLYYEQYF. As DNA, the CDR3 is TGTGCCATCCGGGCTAGCGGGAGCCCCCTTTACTACGAGCAGTACTTC.

V gene TRBV7-2 combines with J gene TRBJ2-1; unclear D gene. V dropped 1 base and J dropped 10 bases, with 11 bases sitting between them. CDR1 SGHTA and CDR2 FQGNSA come from the germline V gene. The length of the CDR3 is 13 residues. For the CDR3, the DNA is TGTGCCAGCAGCTTAGGGGCTATATGGGAGCAGTTCTTC. This codes for CASSLGAIWEQFF.

This clonotype was picked up a small number of times. V gene TRBV3-1 combines with J gene TRBJ2-7; D unclear. This CDR3 is built from 14 residues. Germline lookup yields CDR1 LGHDT and CDR2 YNNKEL (reference sequence). The V and J ends lost 6 bases and 4 bases respectively, with 16 bases between them. CDR3 residues: CASSHQGLGYEQYF. The DNA of the CDR3 is TGTGCCAGCAGTCACCAAGGATTGGGATACGAGCAGTACTTC.

The CDR3 DNA reads as TGCGCCACTAAGGCGGGGGGGTTGACAGATACGCAGTATTTT. Translated: CATKAGGLTDTQYF. This chain joins TRBV5-1 and TRBJ2-3; 9 bases fit TRBD2. CDR3 size: 14 residues. With 9 bases clipped from V and 3 bases from J, the junction kept 8 bases outside the gene matches. CDR1 is SGHRS and CDR2 is YFSETQ in the germline V gene. Looking up the rest from reference TRBV5-1 and TRBJ2-3 gives the full variable domain: KAGVTQTPRYLIKTRGQQVTLSCSPISGHRSVSWYQQTPGQGLQFLFEYFSETQRNKGNFPGRFSGRQFSNSRSEMNVSTLELGDSALYLCATKAGGLTDTQYFGPGTRLTVL.

The rearrangement joins TRBV4-3 to TRBJ1-2, with TRBD1 identical over 7 bases. V trimming: 1 base; J trimming: 5 bases; junction bases outside the gene matches: 4. The CDR3 has 14 amino acids. Germline CDR1 and CDR2: LGHNA and YSLEER. The CDR3 reads CASSQADREYGYTF. The CDR3 nucleotides read TGCGCCAGCAGCCAAGCCGACAGGGAATATGGCTACACCTTC.

This clonotype was counted many times. CDR3 sequence reads: CASSETSVTYEQYF. The CDR3 DNA sequence: TGCGCCAGCAGCGAGACTAGCGTGACCTACGAGCAGTACTTC. The chain is built from TRBV5-1 and TRBJ2-7; TRBD2 aligns across 8 bases. Germline assignment: CDR1 SGHRS and CDR2 YFSETQ. V trimming: 4 bases; J trimming: 2 bases; junction bases outside the gene matches: 5. This CDR3 contains 14 residues.

This clonotype was detected only a few times. The rearrangement joins TRBV20-1 to TRBJ2-1, with 7 nucleotides matching TRBD2. Germline lookup yields CDR1 DFQATT and CDR2 SNEGSKA (reference sequence). This CDR3 spans 16 amino acids. V dropped 6 bases and J dropped 1; count of bases not matched to a gene: 12. The CDR3 DNA sequence: TGCAGTGCCGGTAGGGCAATGGGAGGGTCCTACAATGAGCAGTTCTTC. It encodes CSAGRAMGGSYNEQFF.

The sample holds a few counts of this clonotype. The rearrangement uses TRBV24-1 and TRBJ2-6, with D unclear. V lost 6 bases and J lost 0, with 2 bases in between. The length of the CDR3 is 13 residues. Germline CDR1 is KGHDR and CDR2 is SFDVKD. CDR3 sequence (DNA): TGTGCCACCAGTAACTCTGGGGCCAACGTCCTGACTTTC. Protein: CATSNSGANVLTF.

In this sample, this clonotype turned up a few times. The V and J genes are TRBV7-9 and TRBJ1-6; D is undetermined. The CDR3 spans 14 residues. Germline V gene sequence: CDR1 SEHNR, CDR2 FQNEAQ (reference sequence). V was trimmed by 0 bases and J by 14 bases, leaving 14 bases between them. The CDR3, as DNA: TGTGCCAGCAGCTTAGCGGAGGCGGGAAGCACCCTCCACTTT. Residues: CASSLAEAGSTLHF.

CDR3 bases: TGTGCCAGCAGTTATGGATCCAACATTCAGTACTTC. It translates to CASSYGSNIQYF. This sequence joins TRBV6-2 or TRBV6-3 and TRBJ2-4; D gene ambiguous. Trimming took 3 bases from V and 7 from J, leaving 7 bases between them. Germline V lookup: CDR1 MNHEY, CDR2 SVGEGT. The length of the CDR3 is 12 residues.